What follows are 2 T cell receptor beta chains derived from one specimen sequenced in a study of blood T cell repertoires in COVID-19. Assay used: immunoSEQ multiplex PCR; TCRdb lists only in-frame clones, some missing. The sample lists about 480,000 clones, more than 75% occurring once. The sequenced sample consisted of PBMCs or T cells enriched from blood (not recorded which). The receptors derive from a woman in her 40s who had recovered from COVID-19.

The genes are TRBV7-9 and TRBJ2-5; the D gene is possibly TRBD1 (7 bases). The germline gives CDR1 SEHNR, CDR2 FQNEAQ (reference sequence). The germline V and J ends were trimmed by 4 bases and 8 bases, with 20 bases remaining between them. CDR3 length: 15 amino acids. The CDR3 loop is CASSSQGGYKRTQYF. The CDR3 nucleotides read TGTGCCAGCAGCTCCCAGGGGGGATACAAGAGAACCCAGTACTTC.

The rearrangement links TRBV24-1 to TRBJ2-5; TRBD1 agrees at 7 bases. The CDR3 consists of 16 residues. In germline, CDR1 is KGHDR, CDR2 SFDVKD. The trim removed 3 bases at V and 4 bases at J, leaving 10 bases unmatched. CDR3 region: CATSDTGQEDRETQYF. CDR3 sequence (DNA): TGTGCCACCAGTGATACCGGACAGGAGGATAGAGAGACCCAGTACTTC.